These 29 T cell receptor beta chains were sequenced from one sample in a study of regulatory T cells in long-lasting Graves disease. iRepertoire HTBI primers and Arm-PCR of CDR3 regions built TCR beta libraries. MiXCR, applied by TCRdb to the multiplex PCR reads, yields one record per CDR3 protein. Here the sample spans about 530,000 distinct CDR3 sequences, roughly 15% being singletons. Time point specified: newly diagnosed GD, antithyroid drugs for less than 3 months. Isolated PBMC RNA provided the starting material for the TCR library. This same sample was also part of a study on T cells in Graves' hyperthyroidism and ophthalmopathy.

Sequenced here: peripheral blood mononuclear cells (PBMCs), sampled at new diagnosis, from a patient treated with antithyroid drugs. Source of these receptors: a woman aged 35-65 years with Graves disease.

Ten or more counts support this clonotype. In nucleotides, the CDR3 is TGTGCCAGCAGCCCTCCGCCGGGAAATGTTGGAAACACCATATATTTT. It encodes CASSPPPGNVGNTIYF. The chain joins TRBV11-2 to TRBJ1-3, with no clear D. V shed 5 bases and J shed 3 bases, with 17 bases lying between them. Germline CDR1 and CDR2: SGHAT and FQNNGV. This CDR3 is built from 16 residues.

This clonotype occurred many times. V and J are TRBV12-3 or TRBV12-4 and TRBJ2-2; D is possibly TRBD1 (5 bases). Trimming took 4 bases from V and 6 from J, leaving 9 bases between them. The CDR3 has 13 amino acids. The CDR3 sequence: CASSYQGAGELFF. The CDR3, as DNA: TGTGCCAGCAGTTACCAGGGCGCCGGGGAGCTGTTTTTT.

This clonotype was seen ten or more times. V and J are TRBV9 and TRBJ1-1; D gene unclear. This CDR3 region has 12 residues. CDR1 SGDLS and CDR2 YYNGEE come from the germline V gene. Trimming shortened V by 0 bases and J by 4 bases, and 4 bases separated the two germline ends. The CDR3 here is CASSVGATEAFF. As DNA, the CDR3 is TGTGCCAGCAGCGTAGGTGCCACTGAAGCTTTCTTT.

This clonotype was observed a handful of times. This chain joins TRBV24-1 and TRBJ1-2, with D uncertain. V lost 2 bases to trimming and J lost 6 bases, with 15 bases between them. The CDR3 sequence is 15 residues long. The V gene's germline CDR1 is KGHDR and CDR2 SFDVKD. CDR3 sequence: CATSDSLGRLNGYTF. The CDR3 coding sequence is TGTGCCACCAGTGATTCGCTCGGGCGCTTAAATGGCTACACCTTC.

This clonotype showed up just a few times. The rearrangement joins TRBV5-1 to TRBJ1-1, with D possibly matching TRBD1 (5 bases). CDR1 and CDR2 from the germline V gene are SGHRS and YFSETQ. This CDR3 spans 15 amino acids. Trimming left V 2 bases short and J 9 bases short, with 20 bases between. Here the CDR3 reads CASSLEGIGTAKAFF. For the CDR3, the DNA is TGCGCCAGCAGCTTAGAGGGGATAGGAACGGCGAAAGCTTTCTTT.

The table lists this clonotype with a few counts. The V gene is TRBV4-1, the J gene TRBJ2-1; 15 positions match TRBD2. The CDR3 consists of 17 residues. The germline V gene has CDR1 MGHRA and CDR2 YSYEKL. The V gene end was trimmed by 4 bases and the J gene end by 12 bases; junction bases not matched to a gene: 13. This CDR3 reads CASSPLSGLAGGQRQFF. The CDR3 DNA sequence: TGCGCCAGCAGCCCCCTGTCCGGACTAGCGGGGGGGCAACGGCAGTTCTTC.

This rearrangement joins TRBV7-6 to TRBJ1-3; the match to TRBD1 covers 10 bases. Trimming removed 5 bases from V and 2 bases from J; junction bases left unmatched: 3. Germline V CDR1 and CDR2: SGHVS, FNYEAQ. CDR3 length equals 15 residues. The CDR3 protein is CASSADRGPGNTIYF. CDR3 DNA: TGTGCCAGCAGCGCTGACAGGGGGCCTGGAAACACCATATATTTT.

This clonotype was seen only a few times. The chain couples TRBV7-9 to TRBJ1-6; D is perhaps TRBD1 (6 bases). Germline-derived CDR1 and CDR2 are SEHNR and FQNEAQ (reference sequence). The ends were cut back, 6 bases at V and 8 bases at J, with 17 bases in the middle. The CDR3 consists of 15 residues. The CDR3 bases are TGTGCCAGCAGTTTTTGGCAGGGGCCGGATTCACCCCTCCACTTT. Encoded protein: CASSFWQGPDSPLHF.

CDR3 in amino acids: CSARPTSREQFF. CDR3 nucleotide sequence: TGCAGTGCCAGACCGACCTCCCGGGAGCAGTTCTTC. The chain joins TRBV20-1 to TRBJ2-1; no firm D call. The V gene's germline CDR1 is DFQATT and CDR2 SNEGSKA (reference sequence). V shed 6 bases and J shed 10 bases, with 16 bases lying between them. CDR3 size: 12 residues.

The chain employs TRBV5-4 and TRBJ2-2; TRBD1 agrees at 8 bases. CDR1 is SGHNT and CDR2 is YYREEE in the germline V gene (reference sequence). CDR3 length: 21 amino acids. With V trimmed by 4 bases and J by 5 bases, 25 bases remained unmatched. In DNA, the CDR3 is TGTGCCAGCAGCACCGACAACTACACGCGAACAGGGGGACGAGGGACCGGGGAGCTGTTTTTT. Amino acids: CASSTDNYTRTGGRGTGELFF.

This clonotype was seen ten or more times. This chain connects TRBV5-1 to TRBJ1-4, with no clear D. Trimming took 0 bases from V and 3 from J, leaving 12 bases between them. CDR3 length: 16 residues. Per the germline V gene, CDR1 is SGHRS and CDR2 is YFSETQ. The DNA for the CDR3 is TGCGCCAGCAGCTTGGCAGTACAGAAGTCTAATGAAAAACTGTTTTTT. This codes for CASSLAVQKSNEKLFF.

This clonotype appeared a few times. The rearrangement joins TRBV5-1 to TRBJ1-3, with no clear D. Trimming shortened V by 2 bases and J by 0 bases, and 12 bases separated the two germline ends. The CDR3 loop spans 16 amino acids. Germline CDR1 and CDR2: SGHRS and YFSETQ. The CDR3 nucleotides read TGCGCCAGCAGCTTTGCCAGAAGAGACTCTGGAAACACCATATATTTT. It is translated as CASSFARRDSGNTIYF.

The chain is built from TRBV27 and TRBJ1-2; possible D gene TRBD1, 6 bases. This CDR3 contains 14 residues. The V end lost 6 bases, the J end lost 4 bases, and 15 bases lay between the germline ends. The germline V gene encodes CDR1 MNHEY and CDR2 SMNVEV (reference sequence). The CDR3 region has the DNA TGTGCCAGCAGGTTGGGGGCAGGGACCTATGGCTACACCTTC. This gives the protein CASRLGAGTYGYTF.

The genes are TRBV19 and TRBJ1-2; 8 nucleotides match TRBD1. Germline V gives CDR1 LNHDA, CDR2 SQIVND (reference sequence). The CDR3 runs to 15 residues. V was pared by 8 bases and J by 3 bases, with 11 bases of the junction left unmatched. CDR3 nucleotides: TGTGCCAGTTACCTTGGGACAGGTAGTTACTATGGCTACACCTTC. It specifies CASYLGTGSYYGYTF.

The rearrangement uses TRBV7-2 and TRBJ2-2; TRBD1 matches at 7 bases. The CDR3 totals 14 residues. The germline CDR1 and CDR2 sequences are SGHTA and FQGNSA. The V gene end was trimmed by 6 bases and the J gene end by 8 bases; junction bases not matched to a gene: 9. CDR3 residues: CASRRDRGPGELFF. The CDR3, as DNA: TGTGCCAGCAGGAGGGACAGAGGTCCAGGGGAGCTGTTTTTT.

The table lists this clonotype with a few counts. DNA for the CDR3: TGTGCCAGCAGCTTAGGGCAGGGGGCGCGTGGGCAGTTCTTC. This codes for CASSLGQGARGQFF. This chain uses TRBV7-8 with TRBJ2-1, with TRBD1 matching 8 bases. CDR1 SGHVS and CDR2 FQNEAQ come from the germline V gene. There are 14 residues in the CDR3. V dropped 1 base and J dropped 12; count of bases not matched to a gene: 8. The full variable domain, rest sourced from reference TRBV7-8 and TRBJ2-1, is GAGVSQSPRYKVAKRGQDVALRCDPISGHVSLFWYQQALGQGPEFLTYFQNEAQLDKSGLPSDRFFAERPEGSVSTLKIQRTQQEDSAVYLCASSLGQGARGQFFGPGTRLTVL.

This clonotype was recorded at least ten times. The chain carries TRBV10-3 and TRBJ1-5, with 7 bases lining up with TRBD1. Losses at the gene ends were 0 bases for V and 7 bases for J; bases not matched to a gene: 9. The CDR3 totals 16 residues. Germline V lookup: CDR1 ENHRY, CDR2 SYGVKD. The chain's CDR3 is CAISESGGQPQQPQHF. In nucleotides, the CDR3 is TGTGCCATCAGTGAGTCCGGGGGACAGCCGCAGCAGCCCCAGCATTTT.

On this clonotype itself: A much larger clone lies one base from this, so it may be a read error. Since the CDR3 does not end with the conserved phenylalanine or tryptophan, this likely comes from a read error. The gene calls are TRBV7-9 and TRBJ1-6, with TRBD1 identical over 7 bases. The V gene end was trimmed by 5 bases and the J gene end by 7 bases; junction bases not matched to a gene: 5. This CDR3 is 14 amino acids long. The germline V gene encodes CDR1 SEHNR and CDR2 FQNEAQ (reference sequence). DNA of the CDR3: TGTGCCAGCAGCCCCAGGGGGGACAATTCACCCCTCCACTCT. Amino acids: CASSPRGDNSPLHS.

V usage is TRBV10-3 and J usage is TRBJ2-5; 10 nucleotides align to TRBD1. The germline V gene has CDR1 ENHRY and CDR2 SYGVKD. The CDR3 extends over 15 amino acids. Trimming took 5 bases from V and 5 from J; bases not matched to a gene: 8. CDR3 loop: CAISSGTGVEETQYF. The CDR3 DNA sequence: TGTGCCATCAGTTCCGGGACAGGGGTGGAGGAGACCCAGTACTTC.

This clonotype showed up just once. The junction departs from the called germline gene at one end, perhaps through a read error. The CDR3 sequence: CPSSLDGEFYEQYF. The CDR3 DNA reads as TGTCCCAGCAGCTTAGATGGGGAGTTTTACGAGCAGTACTTC. This chain uses TRBV7-9 with TRBJ2-7; possible D gene TRBD2, 5 bases. The CDR3 loop spans 14 amino acids. Germline lookup yields CDR1 SEHNR and CDR2 FQNEAQ (reference sequence).

V usage is TRBV6-2 or TRBV6-3 and J usage is TRBJ2-3, with D unresolved. The germline CDR1 and CDR2 sequences are MNHEY and SVGEGT. V was cut by 6 bases and J by 2 bases, with 18 bases left in between. CDR3 size: 16 residues. The CDR3 DNA sequence: TGTGCCAGCAGCCCCACGCCCTCCTACTCCACAGATACGCAGTATTTT. Amino acid sequence: CASSPTPSYSTDTQYF.

There are a few counts of this clonotype. The V gene is TRBV9, the J gene TRBJ2-2; D may be TRBD1 (5 bases). There are 15 residues in the CDR3. V lost 0 bases and J lost 3, with 9 bases in between. CDR1 is SGDLS and CDR2 is YYNGEE in the germline V gene. The CDR3 DNA sequence: TGTGCCAGCAGCGTAGGCGACAGCTACACCGGGGAGCTGTTTTTT. Amino acid sequence: CASSVGDSYTGELFF.

Ten or more counts support this clonotype. The rearrangement uses TRBV6-1 and TRBJ2-1, with D possibly being TRBD2 (6 bases). Germline V gene lookup returns CDR1 MNHNS and CDR2 SASEGT. This CDR3 region has 11 residues. V lost 5 bases to trimming and J lost 8 bases, with 7 bases between them. The CDR3 DNA is TGTGCCAGCAGTCGACTAGATGAGCAGTTCTTC. Protein: CASSRLDEQFF.

The sample holds many counts of this clonotype. The V gene is TRBV28, the J gene TRBJ2-7, with 9 positions matching TRBD1. With V trimmed by 8 bases and J by 3 bases, 2 bases remained unmatched. The CDR3 contains 12 residues. The germline V gene encodes CDR1 MDHEN and CDR2 SYDVKM. Written as DNA, the CDR3 is TGTGCCAGCCGGGACAGGGTCTACGAGCAGTACTTC. This gives the protein CASRDRVYEQYF. Looking up the rest from reference TRBV28 and TRBJ2-7 gives the full variable domain: DVKVTQSSRYLVKRTGEKVFLECVQDMDHENMFWYRQDPGLGLRLIYFSYDVKMKEKGDIPEGYSVSREKKERFSLILESASTNQTSMYLCASRDRVYEQYFGPGTRLTVT.

This clonotype has at least ten counts. The genes are TRBV20-1 and TRBJ1-1; 7 bases match TRBD1. The junction had 5 bases not matched to a gene; V was cut back by 3 bases and J by 1 base. The CDR3 spans 14 residues. Germline-derived CDR1 and CDR2 are DFQATT and SNEGSKA (reference sequence). This chain's CDR3 is CSASDEGANTEAFF. The CDR3 DNA sequence: TGCAGTGCTAGTGACGAGGGGGCGAACACTGAAGCTTTCTTT.

This clonotype was observed many times. The rearrangement links TRBV27 to TRBJ1-2; the match to TRBD1 covers 9 bases. This CDR3 region has 15 residues. V lost 6 bases to trimming and J lost 1 base; unmatched junction nucleotides: 6. Germline assignment: CDR1 MNHEY and CDR2 SMNVEV (reference sequence). This CDR3 is CASSSRTGVNYGYTF. The CDR3 nucleotides read TGTGCCAGCAGCTCCAGGACAGGGGTTAACTATGGCTACACCTTC.

This clonotype came up many times. A read error may account for a junction end that differs from germline. This chain joins TRBV12-3 or TRBV12-4 and TRBJ2-1; 8 nucleotides line up with TRBD1. The CDR3 is 15 residues long. The CDR3 nucleotides read TGTGCCAGCAGCTTAGACAGGGGTGGCTACAATGAGCAGTTCTTC. Translating gives CASSLDRGGYNEQFF.

The rearrangement joins TRBV19 to TRBJ1-2, with D hard to call. V lost 3 bases, J lost 3 bases, and 5 bases lay in between. Looked up from germline, CDR1 is LNHDA and CDR2 is SQIVND (reference sequence). The CDR3 is 12 residues long. Written as DNA, the CDR3 is TGTGCCAGTAGTATGGGTGACTATGGCTACACCTTC. Residues: CASSMGDYGYTF.

This clonotype was recorded a few times. The J gene is TRBJ2-3, the V gene TRBV19; weak D call: TRBD1 (5 bases). Germline V CDR1 and CDR2: LNHDA, SQIVND (reference sequence). This CDR3 spans 12 amino acids. Trimming shortened V by 3 bases and J by 7 bases, and 8 bases separated the two germline ends. DNA of the CDR3: TGTGCCAGTAGTATCCAGGGAAATACGCAGTATTTT. Translated: CASSIQGNTQYF.